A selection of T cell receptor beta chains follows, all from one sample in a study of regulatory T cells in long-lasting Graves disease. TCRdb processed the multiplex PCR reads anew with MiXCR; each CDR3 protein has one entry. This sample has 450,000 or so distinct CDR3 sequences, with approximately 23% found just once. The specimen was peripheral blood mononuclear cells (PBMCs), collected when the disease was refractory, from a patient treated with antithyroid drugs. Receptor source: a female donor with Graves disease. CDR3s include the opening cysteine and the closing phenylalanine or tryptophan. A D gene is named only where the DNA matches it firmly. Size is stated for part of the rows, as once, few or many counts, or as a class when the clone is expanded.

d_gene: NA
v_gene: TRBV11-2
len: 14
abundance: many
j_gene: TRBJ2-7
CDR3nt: TGTGCCAGCAGCCCGGGGCACAGGGCCTACGAGCAGTACTTC
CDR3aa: CASSPGHRAYEQYF

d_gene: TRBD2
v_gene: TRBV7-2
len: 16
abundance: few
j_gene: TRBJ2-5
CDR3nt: TGTGCCAGCAGCTTGAGTGTGACTAGCGGTAAAGAGACCCAGTACTTC
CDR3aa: CASSLSVTSGKETQYF

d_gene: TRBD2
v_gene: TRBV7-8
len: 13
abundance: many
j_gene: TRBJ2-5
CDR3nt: TGTGCCAGCATCCCTAGCGGGGGGGAGACCCAGTACTTC
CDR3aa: CASIPSGGETQYF

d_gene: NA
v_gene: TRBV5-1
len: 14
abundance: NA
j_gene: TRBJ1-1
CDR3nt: TGCGCCAGCAGCCCCTCGGGGGATTTTGATGAAGCTTTCTTT
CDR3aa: CASSPSGDFDEAFF

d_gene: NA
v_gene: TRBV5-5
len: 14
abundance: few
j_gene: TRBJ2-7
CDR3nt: TGTGCCAGCATCCCGTCCGGGACGGCACGCGAGCAGTACTTC
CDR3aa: CASIPSGTAREQYF

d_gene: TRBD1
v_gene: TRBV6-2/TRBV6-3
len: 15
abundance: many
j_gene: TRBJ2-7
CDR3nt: TGTGCCAGCAGTTCAGGGACAGGGGCGTCCCACGAGCAGTACTTC
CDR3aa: CASSSGTGASHEQYF

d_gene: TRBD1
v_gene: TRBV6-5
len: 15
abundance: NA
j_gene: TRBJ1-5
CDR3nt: TGTGCCAGCAGTTCCTGGACAGGGAAAGATCAGCCCCAGCATTTT
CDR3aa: CASSSWTGKDQPQHF

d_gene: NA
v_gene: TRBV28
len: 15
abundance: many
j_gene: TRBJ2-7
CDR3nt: TGTGCCAGCAGTCCCAACGGCAGGAGAGTTTACGAGCAGTACTTC
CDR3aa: CASSPNGRRVYEQYF

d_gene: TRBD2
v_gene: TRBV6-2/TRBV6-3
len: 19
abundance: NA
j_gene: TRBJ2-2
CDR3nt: TGTGCCAGCACCCGGGGTCCGGGACTAGCGGGAGTTCGGACCGGGGAGCTGTTTTTT
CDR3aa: CASTRGPGLAGVRTGELFF

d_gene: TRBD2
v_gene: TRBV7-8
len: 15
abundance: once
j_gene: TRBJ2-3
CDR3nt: TGTGCCAGCAGCCGGACTAGCGGCGACACAGATACGCAGTATTTT
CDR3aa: CASSRTSGDTDTQYF

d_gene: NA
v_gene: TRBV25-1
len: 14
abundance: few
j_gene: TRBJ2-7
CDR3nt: TGTGCCAGCACCCCGGGACCGTCGTTTGTGCGGCAGTACTTC
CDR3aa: CASTPGPSFVRQYF

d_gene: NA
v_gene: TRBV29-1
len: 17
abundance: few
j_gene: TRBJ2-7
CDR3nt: TGCAGCGCCCACGATTCAGCGGCGGATCAAGGCTCCTACGAGCAGTACTTC
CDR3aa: CSAHDSAADQGSYEQYF

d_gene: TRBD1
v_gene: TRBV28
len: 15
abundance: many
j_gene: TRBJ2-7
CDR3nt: TGTGCCAGCAGTTGGATCGTACAGGGGGCGGGCGAGCAGTACTTC
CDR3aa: CASSWIVQGAGEQYF

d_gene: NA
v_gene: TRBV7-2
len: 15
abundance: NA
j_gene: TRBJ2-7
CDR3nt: TGTGCCAGCAGCTTAAGAGCAGGGGAGAGCTACGAGCAGTACTTC
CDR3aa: CASSLRAGESYEQYF

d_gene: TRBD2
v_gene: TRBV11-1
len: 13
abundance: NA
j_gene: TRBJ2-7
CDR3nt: TGTGCCAGCAGCACGGGACTAGGGGACGAGCAGTACTTC
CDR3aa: CASSTGLGDEQYF

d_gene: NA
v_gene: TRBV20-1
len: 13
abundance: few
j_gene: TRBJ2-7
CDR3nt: TGCAGTGCTTATGTCACCACGGCTTACGAGCAGTACTTC
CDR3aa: CSAYVTTAYEQYF

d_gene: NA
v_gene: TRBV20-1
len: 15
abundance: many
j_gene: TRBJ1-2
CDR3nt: TGCAGTGCTAGAGACATCGATATCTTTAACTATGGCTACACCTTC
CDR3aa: CSARDIDIFNYGYTF

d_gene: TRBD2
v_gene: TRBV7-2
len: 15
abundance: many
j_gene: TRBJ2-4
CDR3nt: TGTGCCAGCAGCTTAGTTGCGGGAGTTGAAAACATTCAGTACTTC
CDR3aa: CASSLVAGVENIQYF

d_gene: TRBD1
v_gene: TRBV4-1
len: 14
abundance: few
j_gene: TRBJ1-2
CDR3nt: TGCGCCAGCCGCAGACAGGGGGCATCGGAAGGCTACACCTTC
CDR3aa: CASRRQGASEGYTF

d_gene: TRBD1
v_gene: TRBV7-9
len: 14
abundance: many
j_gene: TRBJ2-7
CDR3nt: TGTGCCAGCAGCTGGGACAGGTCCTCCTACGAGCAGTACTTC
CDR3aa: CASSWDRSSYEQYF

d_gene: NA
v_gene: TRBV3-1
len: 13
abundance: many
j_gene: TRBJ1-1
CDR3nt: TGTGCCAGCAAAGAGGAAGGGTACACTGAAGCTTTCTTT
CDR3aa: CASKEEGYTEAFF

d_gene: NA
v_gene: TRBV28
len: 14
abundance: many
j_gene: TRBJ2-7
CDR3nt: TGTGCCAGCAGTTCCCAGGAACAACCCTACGAGCAGTACTTC
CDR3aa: CASSSQEQPYEQYF

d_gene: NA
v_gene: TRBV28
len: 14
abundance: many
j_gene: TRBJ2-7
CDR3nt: TGTGCCAGCAGTTTGTTAACAGCCCTACGGGAGCAGTACTTC
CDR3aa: CASSLLTALREQYF

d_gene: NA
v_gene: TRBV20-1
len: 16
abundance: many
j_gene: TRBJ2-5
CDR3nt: TGCAGTGCCCCATCAACCCGGTGGAGCGTAGAAGAGACCCAGTACTTC
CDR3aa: CSAPSTRWSVEETQYF

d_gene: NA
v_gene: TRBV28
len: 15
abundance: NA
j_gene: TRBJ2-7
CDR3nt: TGTGCCAGCAGCTCATTCCGGGACGGGACCTACGAGCAGTACTTC
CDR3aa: CASSSFRDGTYEQYF

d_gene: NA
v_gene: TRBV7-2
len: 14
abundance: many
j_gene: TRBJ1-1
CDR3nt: TGTGCCAGCAGCCCGGGACACCCAGGAGGTGAAGCTTTCTTT
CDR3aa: CASSPGHPGGEAFF

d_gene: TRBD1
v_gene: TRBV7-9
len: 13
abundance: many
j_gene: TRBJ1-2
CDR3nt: TGTGCCAGCAACGACGACAGGGACCATGGCTACACCTTC
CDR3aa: CASNDDRDHGYTF

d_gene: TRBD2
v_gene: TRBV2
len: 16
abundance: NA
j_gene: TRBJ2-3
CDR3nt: TGTGCCAGCAGCCGACTAGCGGGAGGGCGCACAGATACGCAGTATTTT
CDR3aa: CASSRLAGGRTDTQYF

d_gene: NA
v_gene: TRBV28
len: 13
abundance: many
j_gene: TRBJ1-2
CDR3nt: TGTGCCAGCGGGGAGGGATTAAACTATGGCTACACCTTC
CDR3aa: CASGEGLNYGYTF

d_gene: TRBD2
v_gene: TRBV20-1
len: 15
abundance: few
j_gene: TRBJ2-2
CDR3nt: TGCAGTGCTAGAGAGCATAGCGGGGGGGCCGGGGAGCTGTTTTTT
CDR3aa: CSAREHSGGAGELFF

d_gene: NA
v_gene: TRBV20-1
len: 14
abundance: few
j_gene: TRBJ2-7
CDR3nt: TGCAGTGCTACCAGATCCGGGACCGACTACGAGCAGTACTTC
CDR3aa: CSATRSGTDYEQYF

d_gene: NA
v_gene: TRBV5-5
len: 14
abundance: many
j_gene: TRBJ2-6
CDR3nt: TGTGCCAGCAGTCGCCCCTCTGGGGCCAACGTCCTGACTTTC
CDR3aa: CASSRPSGANVLTF

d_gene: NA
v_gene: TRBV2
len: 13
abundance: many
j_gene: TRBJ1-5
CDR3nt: TGTGCCAGCACCGGACAGCCGGGTCAGCCCCAGCATTTT
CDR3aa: CASTGQPGQPQHF

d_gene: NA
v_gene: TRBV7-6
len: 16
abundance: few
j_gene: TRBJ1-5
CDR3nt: TGTGCCAGCAGCTTAAGCAGCCCCTATAGCAATCAGCCCCAGCATTTT
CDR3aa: CASSLSSPYSNQPQHF

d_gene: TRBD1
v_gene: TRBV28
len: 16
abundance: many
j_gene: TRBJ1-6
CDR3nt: TGTGCCAGCAGTTTACGACAGGGGGGCGTGAATTCACCCCTCCACTTT
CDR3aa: CASSLRQGGVNSPLHF

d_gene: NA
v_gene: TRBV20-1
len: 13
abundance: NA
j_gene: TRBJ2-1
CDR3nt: TGCAGTGCTAGAGATGCCTTGGTGAATGAGCAGTTCTTC
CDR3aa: CSARDALVNEQFF

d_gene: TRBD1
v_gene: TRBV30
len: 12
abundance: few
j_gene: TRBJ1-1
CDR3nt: TGTGCCTGGAGTGTAGGGACAGGGGGGGGTTTCTTT
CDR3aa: CAWSVGTGGGFF

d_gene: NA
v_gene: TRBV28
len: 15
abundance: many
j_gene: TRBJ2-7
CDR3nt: TGTGCCAGCAGTTTGGGCTTTGTTAACTCCTACGAGCAGTACTTC
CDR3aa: CASSLGFVNSYEQYF

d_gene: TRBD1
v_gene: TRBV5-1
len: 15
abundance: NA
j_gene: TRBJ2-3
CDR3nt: TGCGCCAGCAGCTTTGGGGACAGGGGGCGAGATACGCAGTATTTT
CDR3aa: CASSFGDRGRDTQYF

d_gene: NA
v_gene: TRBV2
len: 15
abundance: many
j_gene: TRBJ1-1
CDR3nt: TGTGCCAGCAGAGAGGAGAGCTTAGACCTAACGAAGGCTTTCTTT
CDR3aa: CASREESLDLTKAFF